The rows below give T cell receptor beta chains drawn from one sample of a study of identical twins. Each CDR3 protein is one row after TCRdb ran MiXCR on the 5' RACE reads. The sample has roughly 690,000 distinct CDR3 sequences, roughly 6% seen once. Sequencing used naive T cells sorted from blood. Receptors were obtained from a man in his late teens or twenties in good health. The CDR3 runs from the conserved cysteine through the conserved F or W. The D gene is left open where the match is weak. Not every row has a clone size; where given, it reads once, few, many or a size class.

J: TRBJ2-7
V: TRBV4-3
D: TRBD2
size: -
CDR3: CASSQGPAASGSYEQYF
DNA: TGCGCCAGCAGCCAGGGCCCTGCGGCTAGCGGGAGCTACGAGCAGTACTTC

J: TRBJ2-3
V: TRBV15
D: -
size: -
CDR3: CATSRGGSALDTQYF
DNA: TGTGCCACCAGCAGAGGAGGCAGTGCCCTTGATACGCAGTATTTT

J: TRBJ2-7
V: TRBV3-1
D: -
size: -
CDR3: CASSQDRRDYEQYF
DNA: TGTGCCAGCAGCCAAGATAGACGAGACTACGAGCAGTACTTC

J: TRBJ2-3
V: TRBV7-2
D: -
size: -
CDR3: CASTPPGAQDTQYF
DNA: TGTGCCAGCACCCCGCCCGGAGCGCAAGATACGCAGTATTTT

J: TRBJ1-1
V: TRBV7-9
D: -
size: -
CDR3: CASSPHGGGGDTEAFF
DNA: TGTGCCAGCAGCCCCCACGGGGGGGGCGGGGACACTGAAGCTTTCTTT

J: TRBJ1-5
V: TRBV20-1
D: -
size: many
CDR3: CSALVPILSNQPQHF
DNA: TGCAGTGCTCTCGTCCCAATTCTGAGCAATCAGCCCCAGCATTTT

J: TRBJ2-5
V: TRBV5-6
D: -
size: many
CDR3: CASRDLGGAKETQYF
DNA: TGTGCCAGCAGGGACTTAGGGGGGGCTAAAGAGACCCAGTACTTC

J: TRBJ1-1
V: TRBV5-1
D: -
size: -
CDR3: CASSWDTKVEAFF
DNA: TGCGCCAGCAGCTGGGACACCAAGGTTGAAGCTTTCTTT

J: TRBJ1-1
V: TRBV20-1
D: -
size: many
CDR3: CSGRGANTEAFF
DNA: TGCAGTGGCAGGGGCGCAAACACTGAAGCTTTCTTT

J: TRBJ1-4
V: TRBV10-1
D: TRBD1
size: few
CDR3: CASSETGTGTKGPEKLFF
DNA: TGCGCCAGCAGTGAAACCGGGACAGGGACCAAGGGTCCCGAAAAACTGTTTTTT

J: TRBJ2-2
V: TRBV11-2
D: TRBD2
size: few
CDR3: CASSLWVAGPTNTGELFF
DNA: TGTGCCAGCAGCTTATGGGTAGCGGGGCCAACGAACACCGGGGAGCTGTTTTTT

J: TRBJ2-6
V: TRBV15
D: -
size: few
CDR3: CATSREGGLGANVLTF
DNA: TGTGCCACCAGCAGAGAAGGAGGCCTTGGGGCCAACGTCCTGACTTTC

J: TRBJ2-7
V: TRBV29-1
D: TRBD2
size: few
CDR3: CSVMGLAGRYEQYF
DNA: TGCAGCGTAATGGGACTAGCGGGTCGCTACGAGCAGTACTTC

J: TRBJ2-3
V: TRBV2
D: TRBD2
size: many
CDR3: CASSDLREFLDTQYF
DNA: TGTGCCAGCAGTGATTTGCGGGAGTTTTTAGATACGCAGTATTTT

J: TRBJ2-7
V: TRBV20-1
D: TRBD2
size: many
CDR3: CSASTSGLHSYEQYF
DNA: TGCAGTGCTAGTACTAGCGGGCTTCACTCCTACGAGCAGTACTTC

J: TRBJ1-3
V: TRBV7-6
D: -
size: -
CDR3: CASRLGSDSGNTIYF
DNA: TGTGCCAGCAGGCTTGGATCCGACTCTGGAAACACCATATATTTT

J: TRBJ1-2
V: TRBV10-3
D: TRBD1
size: many
CDR3: CAISDQGVNYGYTF
DNA: TGTGCCATCAGTGATCAGGGGGTCAACTATGGCTACACCTTC

J: TRBJ1-2
V: TRBV27
D: -
size: many
CDR3: CASSFGREYGYTF
DNA: TGTGCCAGCAGTTTCGGCAGGGAGTATGGCTACACCTTC

J: TRBJ1-2
V: TRBV7-2
D: TRBD1
size: few
CDR3: CASSSRTGPGGYTF
DNA: TGTGCCAGCAGCTCTCGGACAGGGCCGGGCGGCTACACCTTC

J: TRBJ2-7
V: TRBV28
D: -
size: many
CDR3: CASSAFLERRYEQYF
DNA: TGTGCCAGCAGTGCCTTCTTGGAGAGACGGTACGAGCAGTACTTC

J: TRBJ1-3
V: TRBV7-2
D: TRBD1
size: -
CDR3: CASSSTGGAGNTIYF
DNA: TGTGCCAGCAGCTCCACAGGGGGGGCTGGAAACACCATATATTTT

J: TRBJ2-1
V: TRBV11-1
D: TRBD2
size: -
CDR3: CASTGGLAGHNEQFF
DNA: TGTGCCAGCACCGGGGGGCTAGCGGGACACAATGAGCAGTTCTTC

J: TRBJ2-5
V: TRBV6-5
D: -
size: many
CDR3: CASSYTRYEEETQYF
DNA: TGTGCCAGCAGTTACACCCGATACGAGGAAGAGACCCAGTACTTC

J: TRBJ2-3
V: TRBV7-6
D: TRBD2
size: many
CDR3: CASSLFSLLASGRIDTQYF
DNA: TGTGCCAGCAGCTTATTTAGCTTGCTGGCTAGCGGGAGGATTGATACGCAGTATTTT

J: TRBJ1-1
V: TRBV29-1
D: -
size: many
CDR3: CSVVGGRGNTEAFF
DNA: TGCAGCGTTGTGGGGGGAAGAGGGAACACTGAAGCTTTCTTT

J: TRBJ2-1
V: TRBV4-2
D: -
size: -
CDR3: CASSQDGWGTSSYNEQFF
DNA: TGTGCCAGCAGCCAAGATGGTTGGGGGACGTCCTCCTACAATGAGCAGTTCTTC

J: TRBJ2-5
V: TRBV4-3
D: -
size: many
CDR3: CASSQDGVLQETQYF
DNA: TGCGCCAGCAGCCAAGATGGGGTACTCCAAGAGACCCAGTACTTC

J: TRBJ1-1
V: TRBV5-5
D: -
size: few
CDR3: CASSGLTSLTEAFF
DNA: TGTGCCAGCAGCGGCCTCACAAGCTTGACTGAAGCTTTCTTT

J: TRBJ2-3
V: TRBV15
D: TRBD1
size: many
CDR3: CATSYQTGGVDTQYF
DNA: TGTGCCACCAGCTACCAGACAGGGGGCGTAGATACGCAGTATTTT

J: TRBJ2-5
V: TRBV6-1
D: -
size: few
CDR3: CASSEAGPRETQYF
DNA: TGTGCCAGCAGTGAAGCGGGGCCGAGAGAGACCCAGTACTTC

J: TRBJ2-1
V: TRBV9
D: TRBD2
size: many
CDR3: CASSVGASGRANEQFF
DNA: TGTGCCAGCAGCGTAGGGGCTAGCGGGAGGGCGAATGAGCAGTTCTTC